The source of this T cell receptor beta chain is a study of cytotoxic CD8 clonotypes in ibrutinib-treated CLL. Study-wide background: Mean values per sample were 255,043 productive templates and 75,000 to 100,000 productive rearrangements. Broader study findings: Pretreatment clonality was elevated relative to age-matched healthy donors and paralleled circulating CD8+ T-cell counts. Progressing patients had sampling times that differed from those of sustained-remission patients.

This CDR3 comprises 18 residues. Trimming took 3 bases from V and 2 from J, leaving 21 bases between them. As regards this clone: The antigen remains undetermined.

Approximately 2 micrograms of genomic DNA from cryopreserved PBMCs went into TCR beta libraries. Repertoires were generated with immunoSEQ multiplex PCR, while TCRdb's copy carries only in-frame clones and drops some. The sample includes approximately 300,000 clones, around four fifths seen only once; the top ten take approximately 7%. V usage is TRBV23-1 and J usage is TRBJ2-3; D gene unclear. TRBV23-1 is an ORF, with its function uncertain. The specimen comprised PBMCs, sampled before ibrutinib treatment. The origin of this receptor is a human donor with chronic lymphocytic leukemia. Here the CDR3 reads CASSHPRVAPPSTDTQYF. The CDR3, as DNA: TGCGCCAGCAGTCATCCTCGAGTAGCACCCCCATCCACAGATACGCAGTATTTT.